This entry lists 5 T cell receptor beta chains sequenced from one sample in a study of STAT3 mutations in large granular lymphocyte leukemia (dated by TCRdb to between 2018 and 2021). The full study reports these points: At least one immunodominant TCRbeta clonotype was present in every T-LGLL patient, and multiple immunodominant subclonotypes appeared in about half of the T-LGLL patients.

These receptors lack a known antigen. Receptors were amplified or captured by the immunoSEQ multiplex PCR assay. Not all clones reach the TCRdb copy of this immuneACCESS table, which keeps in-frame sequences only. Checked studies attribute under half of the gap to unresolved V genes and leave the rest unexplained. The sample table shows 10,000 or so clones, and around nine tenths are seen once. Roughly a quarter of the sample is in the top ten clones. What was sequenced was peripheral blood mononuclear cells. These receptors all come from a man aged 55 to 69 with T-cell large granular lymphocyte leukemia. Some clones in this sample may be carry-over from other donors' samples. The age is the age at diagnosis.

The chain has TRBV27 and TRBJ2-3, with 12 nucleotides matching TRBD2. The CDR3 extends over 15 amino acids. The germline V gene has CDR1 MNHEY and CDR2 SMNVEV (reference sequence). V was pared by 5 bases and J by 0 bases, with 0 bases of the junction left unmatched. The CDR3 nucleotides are TGTGCCAGCAGTCTAGCGGGAGGGAGCACAGATACGCAGTATTTT. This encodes CASSLAGGSTDTQYF.

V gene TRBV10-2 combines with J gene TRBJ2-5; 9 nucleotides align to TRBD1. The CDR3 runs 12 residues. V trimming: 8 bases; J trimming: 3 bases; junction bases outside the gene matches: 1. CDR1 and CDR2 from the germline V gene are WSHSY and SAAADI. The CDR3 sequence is CASGQGKETQYF. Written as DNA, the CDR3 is TGCGCCAGCGGACAGGGGAAAGAGACCCAGTACTTC.

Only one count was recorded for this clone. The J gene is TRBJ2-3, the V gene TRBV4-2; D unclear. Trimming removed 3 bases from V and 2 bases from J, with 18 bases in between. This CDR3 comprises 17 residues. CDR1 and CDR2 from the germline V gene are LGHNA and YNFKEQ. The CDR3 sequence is CASSQNLPDQATDTQYF. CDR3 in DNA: TGTGCCAGCAGCCAGAACCTTCCGGACCAAGCCACAGATACGCAGTATTTT.

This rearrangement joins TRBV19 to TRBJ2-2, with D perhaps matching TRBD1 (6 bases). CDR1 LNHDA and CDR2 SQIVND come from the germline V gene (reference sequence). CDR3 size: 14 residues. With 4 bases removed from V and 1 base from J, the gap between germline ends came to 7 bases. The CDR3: CASSTQGNTGELFF. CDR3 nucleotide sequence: TGTGCCAGTAGTACACAGGGGAACACCGGGGAGCTGTTTTTT.

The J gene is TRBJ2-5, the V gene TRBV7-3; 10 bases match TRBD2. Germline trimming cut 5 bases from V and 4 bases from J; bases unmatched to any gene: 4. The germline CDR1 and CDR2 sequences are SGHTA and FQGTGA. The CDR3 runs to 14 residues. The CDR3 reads CASSPGLARETQYF. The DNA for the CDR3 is TGTGCCAGCAGCCCGGGACTAGCGAGAGAGACCCAGTACTTC.